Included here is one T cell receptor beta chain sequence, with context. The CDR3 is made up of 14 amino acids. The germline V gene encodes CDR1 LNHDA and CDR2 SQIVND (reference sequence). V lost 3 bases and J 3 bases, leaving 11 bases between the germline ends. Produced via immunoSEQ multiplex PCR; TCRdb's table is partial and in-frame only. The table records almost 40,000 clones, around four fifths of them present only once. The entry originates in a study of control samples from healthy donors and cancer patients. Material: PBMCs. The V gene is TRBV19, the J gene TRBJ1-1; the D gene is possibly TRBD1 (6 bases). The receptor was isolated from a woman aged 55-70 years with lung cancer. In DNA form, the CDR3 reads TGTGCCAGTAGTATTTACAGGGAGTACACTGAAGCTTTCTTT. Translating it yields CASSIYREYTEAFF. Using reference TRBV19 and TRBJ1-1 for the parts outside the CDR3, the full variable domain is DGGITQSPKYLFRKEGQNVTLSCEQNLNHDAMYWYRQDPGQGLRLIYYSQIVNDFQKGDIAEGYSVSREKKESFPLTVTSAQKNPTAFYLCASSIYREYTEAFFGQGTRLTVV.